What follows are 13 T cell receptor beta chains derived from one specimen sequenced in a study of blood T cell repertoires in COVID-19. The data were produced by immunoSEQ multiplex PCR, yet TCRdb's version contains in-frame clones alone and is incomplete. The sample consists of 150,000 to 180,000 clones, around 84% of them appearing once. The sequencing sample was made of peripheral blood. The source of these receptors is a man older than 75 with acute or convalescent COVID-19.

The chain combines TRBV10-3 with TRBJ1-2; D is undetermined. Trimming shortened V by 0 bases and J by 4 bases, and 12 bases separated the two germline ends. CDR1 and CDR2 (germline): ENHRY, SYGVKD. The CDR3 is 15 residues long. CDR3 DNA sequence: TGTGCCATCAGTGAGTCCCTAGTTGGGAGCTATGGCTACACCTTC. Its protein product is CAISESLVGSYGYTF.

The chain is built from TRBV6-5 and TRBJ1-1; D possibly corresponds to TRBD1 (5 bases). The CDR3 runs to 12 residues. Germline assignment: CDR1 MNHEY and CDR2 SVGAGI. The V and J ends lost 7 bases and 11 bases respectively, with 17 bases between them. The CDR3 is CASNPQGSRAFF. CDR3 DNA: TGTGCCAGCAACCCGCAGGGTAGTCGGGCTTTCTTT.

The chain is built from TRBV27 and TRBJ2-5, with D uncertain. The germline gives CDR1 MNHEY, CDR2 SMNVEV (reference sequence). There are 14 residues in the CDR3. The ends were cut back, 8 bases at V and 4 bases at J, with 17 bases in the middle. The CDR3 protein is CASRRLSPGETQYF. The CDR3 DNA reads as TGTGCCAGCCGCCGGTTGAGTCCGGGAGAGACCCAGTACTTC.

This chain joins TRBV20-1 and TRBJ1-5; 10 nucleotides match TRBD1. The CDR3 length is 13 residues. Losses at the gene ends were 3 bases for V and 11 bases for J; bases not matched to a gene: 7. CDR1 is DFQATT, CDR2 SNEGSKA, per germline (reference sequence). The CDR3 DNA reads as TGCAGTGCTAGTTCGGACAGGGGGGGTGCCCAGCATTTT. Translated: CSASSDRGGAQHF.

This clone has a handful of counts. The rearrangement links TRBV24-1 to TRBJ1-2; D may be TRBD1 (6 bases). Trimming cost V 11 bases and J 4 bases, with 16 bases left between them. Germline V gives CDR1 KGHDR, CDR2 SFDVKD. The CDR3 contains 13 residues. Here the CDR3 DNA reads TGTGCCATTTCAGGACAGACTACCTATGGCTACACCTTC. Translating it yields CAISGQTTYGYTF.

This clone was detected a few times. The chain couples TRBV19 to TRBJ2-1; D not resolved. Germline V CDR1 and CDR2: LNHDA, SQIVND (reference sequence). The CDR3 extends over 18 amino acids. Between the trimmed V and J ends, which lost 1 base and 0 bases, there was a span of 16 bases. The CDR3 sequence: CASSIGSAGPRSYNEQFF. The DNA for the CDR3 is TGTGCCAGTAGTATAGGGTCGGCAGGCCCCCGCTCCTACAATGAGCAGTTCTTC.

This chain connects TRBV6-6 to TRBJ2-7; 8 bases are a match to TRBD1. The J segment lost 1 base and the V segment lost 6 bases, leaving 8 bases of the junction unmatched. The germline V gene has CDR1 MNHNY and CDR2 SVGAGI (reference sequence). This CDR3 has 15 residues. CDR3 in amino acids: CASSPDRGSSYEQYF. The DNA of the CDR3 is TGTGCCAGCAGCCCAGACAGGGGATCGTCCTACGAGCAGTACTTC.

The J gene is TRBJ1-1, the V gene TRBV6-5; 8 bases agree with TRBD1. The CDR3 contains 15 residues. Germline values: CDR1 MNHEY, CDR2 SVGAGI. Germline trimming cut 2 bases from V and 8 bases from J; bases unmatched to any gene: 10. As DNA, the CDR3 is TGTGCCAGCAGTTACAGCGGGACAGGTACTATGGAAGCTTTCTTT. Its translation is CASSYSGTGTMEAFF.

The CDR3 loop reads CASSSRTAAILLGYTF. Written as DNA, the CDR3 is TGTGCCAGCAGTTCCCGGACAGCCGCGATTCTTTTGGGCTACACCTTC. The gene calls are TRBV28 and TRBJ1-2; TRBD1 is a possible D gene (6 bases). V was trimmed by 4 bases and J by 8 bases, leaving 23 bases between them. This CDR3 comprises 16 residues. Germline V gene data show CDR1 as MDHEN and CDR2 as SYDVKM.

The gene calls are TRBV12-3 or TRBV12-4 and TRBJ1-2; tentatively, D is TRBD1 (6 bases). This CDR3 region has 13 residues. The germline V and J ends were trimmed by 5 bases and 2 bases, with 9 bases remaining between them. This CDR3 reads CASSPDRNYGYTF. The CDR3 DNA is TGTGCCAGCAGTCCAGACAGGAACTATGGCTACACCTTC.

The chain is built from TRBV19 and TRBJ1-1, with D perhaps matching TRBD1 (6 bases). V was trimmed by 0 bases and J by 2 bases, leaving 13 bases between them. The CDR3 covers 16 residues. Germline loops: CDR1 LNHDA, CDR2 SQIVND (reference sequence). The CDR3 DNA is TGTGCCAGTAGTATAGACCCGAGGGGGGGCAACACTGAAGCTTTCTTT. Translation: CASSIDPRGGNTEAFF.

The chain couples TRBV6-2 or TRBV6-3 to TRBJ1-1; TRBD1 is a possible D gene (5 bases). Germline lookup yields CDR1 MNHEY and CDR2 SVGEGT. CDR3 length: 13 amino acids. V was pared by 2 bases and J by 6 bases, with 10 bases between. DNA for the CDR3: TGTGCCAGCAGTTACACCAGGGAACCTGAAGCTTTCTTT. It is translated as CASSYTREPEAFF.

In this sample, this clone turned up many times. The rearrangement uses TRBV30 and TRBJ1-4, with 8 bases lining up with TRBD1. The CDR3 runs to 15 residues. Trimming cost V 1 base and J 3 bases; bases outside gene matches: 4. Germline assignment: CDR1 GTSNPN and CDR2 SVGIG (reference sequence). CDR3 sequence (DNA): TGTGCCTGGAGTGAATTACAGGGGGCTAATGAAAAACTGTTTTTT. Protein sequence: CAWSELQGANEKLFF. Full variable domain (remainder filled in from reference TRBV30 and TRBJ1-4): SQTIHQWPATLVQPVGSPLSLECTVEGTSNPNLYWYRQAAGRGLQLLFYSVGIGQISSEVPQNLSASRPQDRQFILSSKKLLLSDSGFYLCAWSELQGANEKLFFGSGTQLSVL.